This is a list of T cell receptor beta chains from one sample in a study of blood T cell repertoires in COVID-19. Clones were sequenced by immunoSEQ multiplex PCR, and TCRdb holds only the in-frame ones, with some missing. This sample carries tens of thousands of clones, 85% to 90% of them seen once, and the ten largest clones take under 5%. Sequencing was carried out using peripheral blood. These receptors were collected from a man between 50 and 59 years old with active COVID-19. The CDR3 runs from the conserved cysteine through the conserved F or W. The D gene is left open where the match is weak. Clone size is given for some rows only: seen once, a few or many times, or a class if the clone is expanded.

clone size,CDR3 length,J gene,V gene,D gene,CDR3 DNA,CDR3 protein
few,11,TRBJ1-3,TRBV7-9,-,TGTGCCAGCAGCCAGGAGGGCACCATATATTTT,CASSQEGTIYF
few,14,TRBJ2-2,TRBV28,TRBD1,TGTGCCAGCAGCTGGACAGGCATCACCGGGGAGCTGTTTTTT,CASSWTGITGELFF
-,12,TRBJ2-7,TRBV5-6,-,TGTGCCAGCAGCCTCGGGTATTACGAGCAGTACTTC,CASSLGYYEQYF
few,18,TRBJ1-5,TRBV2,TRBD1,TGTGCCAGCAGTAGGGACAGGGAGTTAGCTAGTAGCAATCAGCCCCAGCATTTT,CASSRDRELASSNQPQHF
-,14,TRBJ1-4,TRBV7-8,TRBD1,TGTGCCAGCAGCCCAAGGGACAGCGTGGGGAAACTGTTTTTT,CASSPRDSVGKLFF
-,11,TRBJ2-1,TRBV3-1/TRBV3-2,-,TGTGCCAGCAGCCAGCGGGGTGAGCAGTTCTTC,CASSQRGEQFF
-,11,TRBJ2-5,TRBV12-3/TRBV12-4,-,TGTGCCAGCAGTCTGAGGGAGACCCAGTACTTC,CASSLRETQYF
-,15,TRBJ1-5,TRBV2,-,TGTGCCAGCATCCCCGAGGGTGGAGGGTATCAGCCCCAGCATTTT,CASIPEGGGYQPQHF
-,14,TRBJ1-6,TRBV5-1,TRBD1,TGCGCCACCCACCCGGGACAGGGTAATTCACCCCTCCACTTT,CATHPGQGNSPLHF
-,14,TRBJ1-1,TRBV19,-,TGTGCCAGTAGAAGACAGGTGCCAAACACTGAAGCTTTCTTT,CASRRQVPNTEAFF
-,13,TRBJ1-2,TRBV2,-,TGTGCCAGCTCCGGGACAACCCAAGGCGGCTACACCTTC,CASSGTTQGGYTF
-,15,TRBJ1-1,TRBV6-5,TRBD1,TGTGCCAGCAGTCGGACAGGGGGCTTGAACACTGAAGCTTTCTTT,CASSRTGGLNTEAFF
-,14,TRBJ2-5,TRBV5-6,TRBD1,TGTGCCAGCAGCCCCTTGACAGGGTCGGAGACCCAGTACTTC,CASSPLTGSETQYF
once,11,TRBJ2-1,TRBV7-2,-,TGTGCCAGCAGCTCACCGGACTATCCGTTCTTC,CASSSPDYPFF
-,16,TRBJ2-7,TRBV4-3,-,TGCGCCAGCAGCCAAGTGTCCGGCGGGACCCTATACGAGCAGTACTTC,CASSQVSGGTLYEQYF
-,12,TRBJ2-5,TRBV5-5,-,TGTGCCAGCCAGGGGGGACAAGAGACCCAGTACTTC,CASQGGQETQYF
-,14,TRBJ2-1,TRBV5-4,TRBD2,TGTGCCAGCAGCCCCCGGACTCGGGGGGATGAGCAGTTCTTC,CASSPRTRGDEQFF
-,16,TRBJ2-7,TRBV7-9,TRBD2,TGTGCCAGCAGCCCTTATAGCGGGGGGGCATGGAACGAGCAGTACTTC,CASSPYSGGAWNEQYF
few,13,TRBJ1-3,TRBV7-3,-,TGTGCCAGCAGCCCCTCCGAGGGAAACACCATATATTTT,CASSPSEGNTIYF
-,14,TRBJ2-3,TRBV11-2,-,TGTGCCAGCAGCTTACGCAGGGGCACAGATACGCAGTATTTT,CASSLRRGTDTQYF
once,15,TRBJ2-2,TRBV5-1,TRBD1,TGCGCCAGCAGCGGCAGGGGGCCGACCACCGGGGAGCTGTTTTTT,CASSGRGPTTGELFF
-,17,TRBJ2-5,TRBV4-2,TRBD2,TGTGCCAGCAGCCAAGGGACTAGCGGGGGGGCAGGGGAGACCCAGTACTTC,CASSQGTSGGAGETQYF
-,15,TRBJ1-5,TRBV7-9,-,TGTGCCAGCAGCTTAGCGGGACAAGACAATCAGCCCCAGCATTTT,CASSLAGQDNQPQHF
-,14,TRBJ2-4,TRBV19,TRBD1,TGTGCCAGTAGTATTGCCCAGGGGGCAGACATTCAGTACTTC,CASSIAQGADIQYF
-,15,TRBJ1-2,TRBV30,-,TGTGCCTGGGGTTCATCCAGTGGCCCTAACTATGGCTACACCTTC,CAWGSSSGPNYGYTF
-,13,TRBJ1-1,TRBV12-3/TRBV12-4,TRBD1,TGTGCCAGCAGCTTTTCGAACAGGGGGAAAGCTTTCTTT,CASSFSNRGKAFF
-,14,TRBJ1-2,TRBV6-5,-,TGTGCCAGCAGCAGGGAAGGGCACCCCTATGGCTACACCTTC,CASSREGHPYGYTF
-,12,TRBJ2-7,TRBV10-3,TRBD2,TGTGCCACATCTAGCGGGGGGTACGAGCAGTACTTC,CATSSGGYEQYF
-,14,TRBJ2-3,TRBV30,TRBD2,TGTGCCTGGGGACTAGCGGGGGGGCCAGATACGCAGTATTTT,CAWGLAGGPDTQYF
-,15,TRBJ2-2,TRBV5-1,-,TGCGCCAGCAGCTTGACTTTATCGGAGGATGGGGAGCTGTTTTTT,CASSLTLSEDGELFF
-,15,TRBJ2-7,TRBV6-5,TRBD1,TGTGCCAGCAGTTACGGGTGGGACAGCAGCTACGAGCAGTACTTC,CASSYGWDSSYEQYF
-,16,TRBJ1-2,TRBV16,-,TGTGCCAGCAGCCAATCCATGACAGATGTTAACTATGGCTACACCTTC,CASSQSMTDVNYGYTF
-,16,TRBJ1-4,TRBV18,TRBD1,TGTGCCAGCTCACCCGGGACAGGGGGCGCTAATGAAAAACTGTTTTTT,CASSPGTGGANEKLFF
-,19,TRBJ2-3,TRBV5-5,TRBD1,TGTGCCAGCAGCCTATCGACAGGGGGCAAAGGTATCGGCACAGATACGCAGTATTTT,CASSLSTGGKGIGTDTQYF
-,17,TRBJ2-3,TRBV7-2,-,TGTGCCAGCAGCTTAGTGATCGCCCCCTACCGCACAGATACGCAGTATTTT,CASSLVIAPYRTDTQYF
-,13,TRBJ2-5,TRBV5-1,-,TGCGCCAGCAGCTCCGGGAGCCCAGAGACCCAGTACTTC,CASSSGSPETQYF
-,12,TRBJ2-1,TRBV18,-,TGTGCCAGCTCACCACTTTATAATGAGCAGTTCTTC,CASSPLYNEQFF
-,15,TRBJ1-1,TRBV30,-,TGTGCCTGGAGTGTACCAGGTTCCTCCGGCACTGAAGCTTTCTTT,CAWSVPGSSGTEAFF
-,15,TRBJ1-1,TRBV11-3,TRBD1,TGTGCCAGCAGCCCAGGACAGGGAAGAGGCACTGAAGCTTTCTTT,CASSPGQGRGTEAFF
-,17,TRBJ2-3,TRBV5-1,TRBD2,TGCGCCAGCAGCTTGGTTTCTAGCGGGGGGGCTGGAGATACGCAGTATTTT,CASSLVSSGGAGDTQYF
-,15,TRBJ2-1,TRBV10-2,-,TGCGCCAGCAGTGGTGGCGGGGAAATCTACAATGAGCAGTTCTTC,CASSGGGEIYNEQFF
-,15,TRBJ1-4,TRBV27,-,TGTGCCAGCAGTACGAACCGGGAGAGAAGGGAAAAACTGTTTTTT,CASSTNRERREKLFF
-,15,TRBJ2-5,TRBV19,TRBD2,TGTGCCAGCTCAACTCGGCTGGGACTACTCGAGACCCAGTACTTC,CASSTRLGLLETQYF
-,15,TRBJ1-5,TRBV4-1,-,TGCGCCAGCAGCCAAGATCGGGGGACGTTCCAGCCCCAGCATTTT,CASSQDRGTFQPQHF
-,15,TRBJ2-7,TRBV18,-,TGTGCCAGCTCACTACACGAGGACAGATCCTACGAGCAGTACTTC,CASSLHEDRSYEQYF